This TCR beta chain is drawn from a study of shared clonotypes between healthy human individuals. Study-wide context: The donor pool was made up of two women and a few men aged 18 to 49.

Produced via immunoSEQ multiplex PCR; TCRdb's table is partial and in-frame only. The sample includes approximately 2.3 million clones, 90% to 95% seen only once; the top ten take 0.39%. Study-wide results and limits: The sampled material consisted only of blood, and tissue repertoires are likely to differ.

A CD45RA+ naive subset and a CD45RA-negative memory subset were split from CD4+ cells. For this clone: Its antigen is unknown.

Trimming cost V 0 bases and J 2 bases, with 14 bases left between them. CDR3 length: 17 residues. Germline values: CDR1 LNHDA, CDR2 SQIVND (reference sequence). V usage is TRBV19 and J usage is TRBJ2-1; a possible D gene is TRBD2 (6 bases). Source material: naive CD4+ T cells from PBMCs. Subset noted: CD45RA+ positively selected. The source of this sequence is a man aged 18 to 30 in good health. Some clones in this sample may be carry-over from other donors' samples. The CDR3 loop is CASSIDNRESAYNEQFF. The DNA of the CDR3 is TGTGCCAGTAGTATAGATAACCGGGAGTCTGCCTACAATGAGCAGTTCTTC.